This note documents a single TCR beta chain sequence. Its cognate antigen is unknown. The sample belongs to a study of radiotherapy plus CTLA-4 blockade in lung cancer. The wider study: Objective responses were seen in under 20% of patients, disease control in around 30%.

V was trimmed by 5 bases and J by 2 bases, leaving 12 bases between them. The CDR3 is 14 residues long. From germline, CDR1 is MDHEN and CDR2 SYDVKM. Sequenced by immunoSEQ multiplex PCR; TCRdb stores in-frame clones only, minus some. The table includes some 64,000 clones, approximately 80% detected once. Overall study results and limits: With interferon-beta, early dynamics of blood T cell clones were reported to best predict response. Expansion of tumor-derived TCR clones was observed in blood after radiotherapy plus ipilimumab.

The sequencing used peripheral blood, collected from a patient treated with radiotherapy plus ipilimumab. The chain has TRBV28 and TRBJ1-2; D gene uncertain. This sequence originates from a human donor with non-small cell lung cancer who had a complete response to radiotherapy plus ipilimumab. The CDR3: CASSPPNENYGYTF. The CDR3 DNA is TGTGCCAGCAGTCCCCCCAATGAGAACTATGGCTACACCTTC.